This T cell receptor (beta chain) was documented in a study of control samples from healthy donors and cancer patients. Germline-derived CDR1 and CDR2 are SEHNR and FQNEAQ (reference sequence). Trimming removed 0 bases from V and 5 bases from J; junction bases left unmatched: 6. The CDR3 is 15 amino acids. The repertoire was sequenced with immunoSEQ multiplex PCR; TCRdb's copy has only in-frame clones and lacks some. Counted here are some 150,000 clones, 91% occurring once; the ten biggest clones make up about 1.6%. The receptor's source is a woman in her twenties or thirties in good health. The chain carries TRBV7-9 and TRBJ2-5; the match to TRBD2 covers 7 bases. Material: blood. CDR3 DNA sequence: TGTGCCAGCAGCTTAGCGGGCGGGAGAGGTGAGACCCAGTACTTC. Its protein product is CASSLAGGRGETQYF.